This T cell receptor (beta chain) was sequenced during a study of blood T cell repertoires in COVID-19. Repertoires were generated with immunoSEQ multiplex PCR, while TCRdb's copy carries only in-frame clones and drops some. The sample contains about 130,000 clones, 86% of which appear only once. This clone was counted a single time. V dropped 6 bases and J dropped 5; count of bases not matched to a gene: 5. This CDR3 is built from 13 residues. This sequence was found in a woman in her 50s who had recovered from COVID-19. This chain uses TRBV12-3 or TRBV12-4 with TRBJ2-7; 9 positions agree with TRBD1. The specimen sequenced was PBMCs or T cells enriched from blood (not recorded which). The CDR3 region is CASSRTGEDEQYF. CDR3 DNA sequence: TGTGCCAGCAGCCGGACAGGGGAGGACGAGCAGTACTTC.